The sequence of this TCR beta chain was determined in a study of glioma-infiltrating T cells after dendritic cell vaccination. TCRdb's table, derived via immunoSEQ multiplex PCR, lists solely in-frame clones and lacks some. The sample lists some 73,000 clones; roughly 80% were seen once. V lost 5 bases and J lost 2, with 19 bases in between. Germline CDR1 and CDR2: SEHNR and FQNEAQ (reference sequence). This CDR3 region has 17 residues. The source is a human donor with glioblastoma. The sample in question was blood, obtained before dendritic cell vaccination. The chain couples TRBV7-9 to TRBJ2-1; perhaps TRBD2 as D (5 bases). The CDR3 DNA follows: TGTGCCAGCAGCCCAGGTGGCCTCGCGGAGGCCTACAATGAGCAGTTCTTC. This sequence encodes CASSPGGLAEAYNEQFF.